In its sample, the clone carrying this T cell receptor (beta chain) was seen a few times. What it recognizes is unknown. The data belong to a study of metastatic and nonmetastatic thyroid tumors. The entire patient cohort was treatment-naive prior to thyroid surgery. The study, taken as a whole, reports: Reports indicated that malignant thyroid tumors showed significantly higher TCR beta diversity than benign nodules did, in blood and tumor.

Authors' analysis steps: The authors used CDR3 differences across clinicopathological groups to build a distant-metastasis classifier for papillary thyroid cancer. MiXCR re-clonotyped the PCR reads for TCRdb. Here the V and J calls rest on TCRdb's processing, not on the authors' analysis. Among 40,000 or so clones, around 47% were seen once, and the ten largest hold roughly 25%. The TCR was taken from a male donor with papillary thyroid cancer or a benign thyroid nodule (not recorded which). Some clones in this sample may be carry-over from other donors' samples. Input material: tumor tissue.

The CDR3 DNA sequence: TGTGCCAGCACCCCTATGGGGAAAGATACGCAGTATTTT. Translated, it gives CASTPMGKDTQYF. This chain uses TRBV12-3 or TRBV12-4 with TRBJ2-3, with D unresolved. This CDR3 is built from 13 residues. Trimming took off 7 bases at V and 5 bases at J, with 13 bases between the two ends.